The 25 T cell receptor beta chains below come from one sample, sequenced in a study of T cell repertoires in cytomegalovirus infection. Antigen specificity for these receptors is unknown. TCRdb itself ran the reads through MiXCR, one entry per CDR3 protein. Of about a million distinct CDR3 sequences detected, roughly 31% appear once; the ten largest clones hold around 15%. The sequencing used cultured CD8+ T cells from PBMCs, collected from culture after CMV antigen stimulation. These receptors all come from a human donor in good health (CMV status not recorded). Some clones in this sample may be carry-over from other donors' samples.

This chain joins TRBV27 and TRBJ1-1, with D possibly being TRBD1 (5 bases). CDR1 and CDR2 (germline): MNHEY, SMNVEV (reference sequence). The CDR3 has 13 residues. Trimming removed 7 bases from V and 0 bases from J, with 9 bases in between. CDR3 residues: CASTRGVNTEAFF. As DNA, the CDR3 is TGTGCCAGCACTAGAGGGGTGAACACTGAAGCTTTCTTT.

This chain uses TRBV27 with TRBJ2-7; 7 bases are a match to TRBD1. CDR3 length equals 16 residues. The junction had 7 bases not matched to a gene; V was cut back by 0 bases and J by 2 bases. The V gene's germline CDR1 is MNHEY and CDR2 SMNVEV (reference sequence). CDR3 in amino acids: CASSLSLGTVPYEQYF. CDR3 coding DNA: TGTGCCAGCAGTTTATCGCTTGGGACAGTTCCCTACGAGCAGTACTTC.

The genes are TRBV7-9 and TRBJ2-5; 8 bases agree with TRBD2. This CDR3 has 16 residues. Germline V gene sequence: CDR1 SEHNR, CDR2 FQNEAQ (reference sequence). Trimming at V came to 1 base and at J to 3 bases, leaving 7 bases not matched to a gene. CDR3: CASSLGVAGKKETQYF. CDR3 coding DNA: TGTGCCAGCAGCTTAGGGGTAGCGGGGAAGAAAGAGACCCAGTACTTC.

This clonotype appeared a few times. V and J are TRBV11-2 and TRBJ1-3; possibly TRBD1 for D (6 bases). CDR1 and CDR2 from the germline V gene are SGHAT and FQNNGV. Trimming removed 4 bases at V and 2 bases at J, with 12 bases between. The CDR3 has 15 amino acids. CDR3 sequence reads: CASSSTGSTGNTIYF. The CDR3 DNA reads TGTGCCAGCAGCTCAACAGGGTCAACTGGAAACACCATATATTTT.

The chain combines TRBV7-9 with TRBJ1-2; 10 bases match TRBD1. Losses at the gene ends were 5 bases for V and 8 bases for J; bases not matched to a gene: 14. Germline assignment: CDR1 SEHNR and CDR2 FQNEAQ (reference sequence). This CDR3 spans 16 amino acids. The CDR3: CASSIGTGVNGEGYTF. CDR3 coding DNA: TGTGCCAGCAGCATTGGGACAGGGGTGAATGGTGAAGGCTACACCTTC.

To note about this clonotype: A read error may account for a junction end that differs from germline. This chain joins TRBV15 and TRBJ2-7, with D perhaps assigned TRBD1 or TRBD2 (5 bases each). CDR1 LNHNV and CDR2 YYDKDF come from the germline V gene (reference sequence). The CDR3 extends over 17 amino acids. CDR3 nucleotide sequence: TGTGTCACCAGCAGAGACCTGGCCGGGGCCCCCTCCTACGAGCAGTACTTC. Translation: CVTSRDLAGAPSYEQYF.

Notes on this clonotype: Mismatch with germline at one junction end may stem from a read error. The rearrangement joins TRBV10-3 to TRBJ1-1; D is perhaps TRBD1 (6 bases). This CDR3 has 9 amino acids. Germline CDR1 reads ENHRY; CDR2 reads SYGVKD. The CDR3 DNA reads TGTGTCATCGGGACACCGACTTTCTTT. This sequence encodes CVIGTPTFF.

The DNA of the CDR3 is TGTGCCAGCAGTGAATCCTCTCGACAGCCAACTAATGAAAAACTGTTTTTT. Translated, it gives CASSESSRQPTNEKLFF. The rearrangement links TRBV25-1 to TRBJ1-4, with a weak D call TRBD1 (5 bases). Germline V CDR1 and CDR2: MGHDK, SYGVNS. Trimming cost V 1 base and J 0 bases, with 12 bases left between them. The CDR3 runs 17 residues.

The rearrangement uses TRBV5-6 and TRBJ2-2; D is perhaps TRBD1 (6 bases). V lost 3 bases and J lost 2, with 14 bases in between. Germline V lookup: CDR1 SGHDT, CDR2 YYEEEE. The CDR3 runs 16 residues. CDR3 nucleotides: TGTGCCAGCAGCTCCCTGTGGGGGCCTAACACCGGGGAGCTGTTTTTT. Encoded protein: CASSSLWGPNTGELFF.

The chain combines TRBV3-1 with TRBJ2-1, with 11 bases fitting TRBD1. Looked up from germline, CDR1 is LGHDT and CDR2 is YNNKEL (reference sequence). J lost 6 bases, V lost 4 bases, and 8 bases had no gene match. The CDR3 is made up of 16 amino acids. The CDR3 here is CASSPYGQGAFNEQFF. The CDR3 nucleotides are TGTGCCAGCAGCCCCTACGGACAGGGGGCCTTCAATGAGCAGTTCTTC.

This clonotype was observed a handful of times. The gene calls are TRBV19 and TRBJ1-1; D unclear. The germline V and J ends were trimmed by 3 bases and 6 bases, with 8 bases remaining between them. This CDR3 spans 12 amino acids. The V gene's germline CDR1 is LNHDA and CDR2 SQIVND (reference sequence). DNA for the CDR3: TGTGCCAGTAGTATGGAGAGGGCTGAAGCTTTCTTT. This codes for CASSMERAEAFF.

This clonotype has at least ten counts. V is TRBV7-8 and J is TRBJ1-1; D gene uncertain. This CDR3 has 15 amino acids. From germline, CDR1 is SGHVS and CDR2 FQNEAQ. V lost 7 bases and J lost 0, with 15 bases in between. CDR3: CASKDLWDLNTEAFF. The DNA for the CDR3 is TGTGCCAGCAAGGATCTCTGGGATCTGAACACTGAAGCTTTCTTT. Full variable domain (remainder filled in from reference TRBV7-8 and TRBJ1-1): GAGVSQSPRYKVAKRGQDVALRCDPISGHVSLFWYQQALGQGPEFLTYFQNEAQLDKSGLPSDRFFAERPEGSVSTLKIQRTQQEDSAVYLCASKDLWDLNTEAFFGQGTRLTVV.

The chain couples TRBV6-5 to TRBJ2-3; the D gene is possibly TRBD2 (5 bases). CDR1 is MNHEY and CDR2 is SVGAGI in the germline V gene. The CDR3 is 16 residues long. V was shortened by 5 bases and J by 0 bases, with 15 bases between the two germline ends. CDR3 nucleotide sequence: TGTGCCAGCAGTGAAGGTAGCGAGGCTAGCACAGATACGCAGTATTTT. It encodes CASSEGSEASTDTQYF.

The gene calls are TRBV5-6 and TRBJ2-5, with TRBD1 identical over 9 bases. V shed 0 bases and J 0 bases; nucleotides not matched to a gene: 3. The CDR3 contains 16 residues. Per the germline V gene, CDR1 is SGHDT and CDR2 is YYEEEE. CDR3 bases: TGTGCCAGCAGCTTGGACGGGACAGGGTACCAAGAGACCCAGTACTTC. As protein: CASSLDGTGYQETQYF.

This rearrangement joins TRBV19 to TRBJ1-1, with TRBD1 matching 9 bases. There are 17 residues in the CDR3. CDR1 is LNHDA, CDR2 SQIVND, per germline (reference sequence). Losses at the gene ends were 1 base for V and 3 bases for J; bases not matched to a gene: 9. CDR3 bases: TGTGCCAGTAGTATAGTGCCGACGGACAGGGGTTACACTGAAGCTTTCTTT. This codes for CASSIVPTDRGYTEAFF. The variable domain in full, completed from reference TRBV19 and TRBJ1-1, reads DGGITQSPKYLFRKEGQNVTLSCEQNLNHDAMYWYRQDPGQGLRLIYYSQIVNDFQKGDIAEGYSVSREKKESFPLTVTSAQKNPTAFYLCASSIVPTDRGYTEAFFGQGTRLTVV.

This clonotype appeared once. A read error may account for a junction end that differs from germline. The chain joins TRBV7-8 to TRBJ1-5; possibly TRBD1 for D (5 bases). Germline-derived CDR1 and CDR2 are SGHVS and FQNEAQ. The CDR3 has 13 amino acids. CDR3 DNA sequence: TGTGTCAGCAGCAGGGCGAGCAATCAGCCCCAGCATTTT. This sequence encodes CVSSRASNQPQHF. The complete variable domain, with remaining parts taken from reference TRBV7-8 and TRBJ1-5, reads GAGVSQSPRYKVAKRGQDVALRCDPISGHVSLFWYQQALGQGPEFLTYFQNEAQLDKSGLPSDRFFAERPEGSVSTLKIQRTQQEDSAVYLCVSSRASNQPQHFGDGTRLSIL.

This clonotype was detected only a few times. The chain couples TRBV27 to TRBJ2-3, with 10 positions matching TRBD2. The CDR3 spans 17 residues. Germline CDR1 is MNHEY and CDR2 is SMNVEV (reference sequence). V lost 2 bases and J lost 3; bases outside the gene matches: 8. The chain's CDR3 is CASSLTHLLAGTDTQYF. The CDR3 nucleotides read TGTGCCAGCAGTTTAACACACCTACTAGCGGGGACAGATACGCAGTATTTT.

V and J are TRBV12-3 or TRBV12-4 and TRBJ2-2, with 7 nucleotides matching TRBD1. The CDR3 is 17 residues long. Trimming cost V 7 bases and J 5 bases; bases outside gene matches: 16. CDR3 protein: CASKVLGGASSTGELFF. CDR3 DNA sequence: TGTGCCAGCAAAGTTTTAGGGGGCGCTTCCTCGACCGGGGAGCTGTTTTTT.

This clonotype was counted only a few times. This chain connects TRBV4-1 to TRBJ2-7; the D gene could be TRBD1 or TRBD2 (6 bases each). The CDR3 is 15 residues long. Trimming shortened V by 4 bases and J by 5 bases, and 18 bases separated the two germline ends. The germline V gene has CDR1 MGHRA and CDR2 YSYEKL. This CDR3 reads CASSPKAPGAHEQYF. In DNA form, the CDR3 reads TGCGCCAGCAGCCCTAAAGCCCCGGGGGCCCACGAGCAGTACTTC.

The chain is built from TRBV6-2 or TRBV6-3 and TRBJ2-1; D is perhaps TRBD1 or TRBD2 (5 bases each). Trimming cost V 5 bases and J 10 bases, with 18 bases left between them. The CDR3 length is 14 residues. Germline-derived CDR1 and CDR2 are MNHEY and SVGEGT. Here the CDR3 reads CASSHAGAGEEQFF. The CDR3 region has the DNA TGTGCCAGCAGTCACGCCGGGGCCGGAGAGGAGCAGTTCTTC.

This clonotype was observed a few times. CDR3 in amino acids: CATNGPKWDTEAFF. For the CDR3, the DNA is TGTGCCACTAACGGTCCTAAATGGGACACTGAAGCTTTCTTT. The rearrangement uses TRBV19 and TRBJ1-1; D gene ambiguous. Between the trimmed V and J ends, which lost 10 bases and 3 bases, there was a span of 18 bases. CDR3 length: 14 amino acids. The germline CDR1 and CDR2 sequences are LNHDA and SQIVND (reference sequence).

The V and J genes are TRBV19 and TRBJ2-1, with unresolved D. The V gene lost 0 bases and the J gene lost 0 bases, with 9 bases spanning the gap. Germline V gene lookup returns CDR1 LNHDA and CDR2 SQIVND (reference sequence). The CDR3 is 16 amino acids. The CDR3 DNA reads TGTGCCAGTAGTATAGACGGCTTCAGCTCCTACAATGAGCAGTTCTTC. It codes for CASSIDGFSSYNEQFF.

CDR3 sequence reads: CASSQGPGELYNEQFF. The CDR3 region has the DNA TGCGCCAGCAGCCAAGGCCCGGGAGAGTTGTACAATGAGCAGTTCTTC. The chain is built from TRBV4-1 and TRBJ2-1, with D tentatively TRBD2 (6 bases). Germline CDR1 is MGHRA and CDR2 is YSYEKL. V dropped 1 base and J dropped 4 bases, with 14 bases sitting between them. CDR3 length: 16 amino acids.

Only a few counts were recorded for this clonotype. The chain links TRBV7-3 to TRBJ2-3; D is perhaps TRBD2 (5 bases). Trimming shortened V by 4 bases and J by 4 bases, and 15 bases separated the two germline ends. This CDR3 comprises 15 residues. Germline CDR1 reads SGHTA; CDR2 reads FQGTGA. The CDR3 bases are TGTGCCAGCAGCTCCTACGGGCTAGCTTCAGATACGCAGTATTTT. The encoded protein is CASSSYGLASDTQYF.

This clonotype turned up a few times. The chain is built from TRBV20-1 and TRBJ2-5; 11 nucleotides line up with TRBD2. The V gene end was trimmed by 1 base and the J gene end by 1 base; junction bases not matched to a gene: 11. Germline CDR1 DFQATT, CDR2 SNEGSKA (reference sequence). The CDR3 spans 18 residues. The CDR3: CSARGPRPLAGGQETQYF. The CDR3 nucleotides are TGCAGTGCTAGAGGCCCCCGGCCCCTAGCGGGGGGCCAAGAGACCCAGTACTTC.